This T cell receptor (beta chain) derives from a study of spatial heterogeneity in lung cancer. Whole-study context: Sequences of the beta chain were consistently detected in greater numbers than alpha-chain sequences. On average, each unique TCR and UMI combination appeared more than ten times in raw reads.

This clonotype was seen a few times. Little can be read into the size of this beta chain, an off-target read in a library designed for alpha chains. Time point denoted: sample taken at primary tumor resection. Extraction of whole RNA from tumor, nontumor lung or frozen PBMC preceded unsorted sequencing. Deletions cut 8 bases from V and 0 bases from J, with 15 bases between. The CDR3 loop spans 15 amino acids. Germline CDR1 reads SGHTS; CDR2 reads YDEGEE. Via MiXCR, TCRdb re-called the 5' RACE reads, giving one row per CDR3 protein. Among some 5,000 distinct CDR3 sequences listed, about a third were seen once.

The receptor's source is a female donor with early-stage non-small cell lung cancer. The rearrangement joins TRBV5-8 to TRBJ2-4, with D tentatively TRBD1 (5 bases). The sample consisted of PBMCs, taken at surgery. For the CDR3, the DNA is TGTGCCAGTATACAGGTTACTCTAGCCAAAAACATTCAGTACTTC. It is translated as CASIQVTLAKNIQYF.